Listed below are T cell receptor beta chains from one sample, sequenced in a study of shared clonotypes between healthy human individuals. Method: immunoSEQ multiplex PCR; TCRdb's copy keeps in-frame clones and lacks some. The repertoire holds some 1 million clones, with 75% as singletons. Input material: memory CD4+ T cells sorted from blood. The receptors derive from a man aged 18 to 30 in good health. Both conserved end residues are part of each CDR3. Fields, in order: J gene, D gene, clone size, V gene, CDR3 protein, CDR3 DNA. A D gene is named only where the DNA matches it firmly. Size values are once, few and many counts, or a class for expanded clones, and some rows have none.

j_gene: TRBJ2-1; d_gene: NA; abundance: NA; v_gene: TRBV11-3; CDR3aa: CASSLRVTGDEQFF; CDR3nt: TGTGCCAGCAGCTTACGGGTAACCGGCGATGAGCAGTTCTTC
j_gene: TRBJ1-5; d_gene: NA; abundance: NA; v_gene: TRBV7-9; CDR3aa: CASSSGTPNQPQHF; CDR3nt: TGTGCCAGCAGCTCCGGGACTCCAAATCAGCCCCAGCATTTT
j_gene: TRBJ1-5; d_gene: TRBD1; abundance: few; v_gene: TRBV28; CDR3aa: CASWTGHSNQPQHF; CDR3nt: TGTGCCAGCTGGACAGGGCATAGCAATCAGCCCCAGCATTTT
j_gene: TRBJ2-3; d_gene: TRBD2; abundance: NA; v_gene: TRBV29-1; CDR3aa: CSVSTSGIAGDTQYF; CDR3nt: TGCAGCGTTTCGACTAGCGGGATAGCAGGGGATACGCAGTATTTT
j_gene: TRBJ2-7; d_gene: TRBD1; abundance: NA; v_gene: TRBV7-2; CDR3aa: CASSPKTTGTGEYEQYF; CDR3nt: TGTGCCAGCAGCCCCAAAACTACCGGGACAGGGGAATACGAGCAGTACTTC
j_gene: TRBJ2-2; d_gene: NA; abundance: NA; v_gene: TRBV5-4; CDR3aa: CASSSPGEGNTGELFF; CDR3nt: TGTGCCAGCAGCAGCCCAGGGGAAGGGAACACCGGGGAGCTGTTTTTT
j_gene: TRBJ2-1; d_gene: NA; abundance: NA; v_gene: TRBV5-4; CDR3aa: CASSFGSRNEQFF; CDR3nt: TGTGCCAGCAGCTTTGGAAGCCGGAATGAGCAGTTCTTC
j_gene: TRBJ2-3; d_gene: NA; abundance: NA; v_gene: TRBV30; CDR3aa: CAWSVPDTQYF; CDR3nt: TGTGCCTGGAGTGTACCAGATACGCAGTATTTT
j_gene: TRBJ1-1; d_gene: NA; abundance: once; v_gene: TRBV7-2; CDR3aa: CASNIGVKEAFF; CDR3nt: TGTGCCAGCAACATTGGGGTCAAAGAAGCTTTCTTT
j_gene: TRBJ1-6; d_gene: NA; abundance: NA; v_gene: TRBV7-2; CDR3aa: CASSLREGVPLHF; CDR3nt: TGTGCCAGCAGCTTAAGGGAGGGGGTCCCCCTCCACTTT
j_gene: TRBJ2-5; d_gene: NA; abundance: NA; v_gene: TRBV5-4; CDR3aa: CASSRGQGQETQYF; CDR3nt: TGTGCCAGCAGCCGGGGGCAGGGGCAAGAGACCCAGTACTTC
j_gene: TRBJ2-3; d_gene: TRBD1; abundance: NA; v_gene: TRBV5-1; CDR3aa: CASSLEAGGAGTDTQYF; CDR3nt: TGCGCCAGCAGCTTGGAGGCAGGGGGCGCTGGGACAGATACGCAGTATTTT
j_gene: TRBJ1-5; d_gene: NA; abundance: NA; v_gene: TRBV2; CDR3aa: CASRQGINQPQHF; CDR3nt: TGTGCCAGCAGGCAGGGAATTAATCAGCCCCAGCATTTT
j_gene: TRBJ2-2; d_gene: NA; abundance: once; v_gene: TRBV11-3; CDR3aa: CANSGDSTGELFF; CDR3nt: TGTGCCAACAGCGGTGACAGCACCGGGGAGCTGTTTTTT
j_gene: TRBJ2-6; d_gene: NA; abundance: once; v_gene: TRBV19; CDR3aa: CASSMSGSGANVLTF; CDR3nt: TGTGCCAGTAGTATGTCGGGATCTGGGGCCAACGTCCTGACTTTC
j_gene: TRBJ1-2; d_gene: NA; abundance: NA; v_gene: TRBV6-1; CDR3aa: CASSERQYGYTF; CDR3nt: TGTGCCAGCAGTGAAAGGCAATATGGCTACACCTTC
j_gene: TRBJ1-5; d_gene: TRBD1; abundance: NA; v_gene: TRBV6-1; CDR3aa: CASSVDRGLEPQHF; CDR3nt: TGTGCCAGCAGTGTGGACAGGGGGCTCGAGCCCCAGCATTTT
j_gene: TRBJ1-2; d_gene: NA; abundance: few; v_gene: TRBV6-5; CDR3aa: CASRRTLDDYTF; CDR3nt: TGTGCCAGCAGACGGACCTTGGATGACTACACCTTC
j_gene: TRBJ2-6; d_gene: NA; abundance: NA; v_gene: TRBV19; CDR3aa: CASSIAHSGANVLTF; CDR3nt: TGTGCCAGTAGTATAGCCCACTCTGGGGCCAACGTCCTGACTTTC
j_gene: TRBJ2-2; d_gene: NA; abundance: NA; v_gene: TRBV11-1; CDR3aa: CASSSDFAGELFF; CDR3nt: TGTGCCAGCAGCTCGGACTTCGCCGGGGAGCTGTTTTTT